These 7 T cell receptor beta chains were sequenced from one sample in a study of regulatory T cells in long-lasting Graves disease. Time point meaning: newly diagnosed GD, antithyroid drugs for less than 3 months. PBMC-extracted RNA yielded the TCR library. Relying on iRepertoire HTBI primers and Arm-PCR of CDR3 regions, the team built TCR beta libraries. Using its own MiXCR run on the multiplex PCR reads, TCRdb lists one record per CDR3 protein. The table has under 450,000 distinct CDR3 sequences, 10% to 15% seen once. The sample also formed part of further work on T cells in Graves' hyperthyroidism and ophthalmopathy.

The starting material was peripheral blood mononuclear cells (PBMCs), obtained at new diagnosis, from a patient treated with antithyroid drugs. These receptors all stem from a woman younger than 30 with Graves disease.

The chain couples TRBV19 to TRBJ2-5; TRBD2 agrees at 8 bases. J gave up 4 bases and V 5 bases, and 15 bases lay outside the gene matches. The V gene's germline CDR1 is LNHDA and CDR2 SQIVND (reference sequence). The CDR3 covers 17 residues. The CDR3 spells CASSAFDAGGIGETQYF. CDR3 DNA sequence: TGTGCCAGTAGTGCCTTCGACGCGGGGGGTATCGGAGAGACCCAGTACTTC.

In this sample, this clonotype turned up many times. V and J are TRBV5-1 and TRBJ2-1; D may be TRBD1 or TRBD2 (6 bases each). The CDR3 sequence is 15 residues long. The germline V and J ends were trimmed by 0 bases and 4 bases, with 11 bases remaining between them. CDR1 and CDR2 (germline): SGHRS, YFSETQ. This CDR3 reads CASSLEGGRYNEQFF. CDR3 DNA: TGCGCCAGCAGCTTGGAAGGGGGGCGGTACAATGAGCAGTTCTTC.

Ten or more counts support this clonotype. The chain uses TRBV20-1 and TRBJ2-7; D may be TRBD1 (6 bases). This CDR3 is 12 amino acids long. Trimming took 6 bases from V and 3 from J, leaving 12 bases between them. The germline V gene encodes CDR1 DFQATT and CDR2 SNEGSKA (reference sequence). CDR3 in amino acids: CSAPNRVYEQYF. For the CDR3, the DNA is TGCAGTGCCCCGAACAGGGTCTACGAGCAGTACTTC.

On this clonotype itself: This clone may be a read error of a much larger clone one base away. The genes are TRBV11-2 and TRBJ2-2, with a tentative D call TRBD2 (5 bases). This CDR3 has 15 residues. Trimming shortened V by 7 bases and J by 0 bases, and 12 bases separated the two germline ends. Germline V gene data show CDR1 as SGHAT and CDR2 as FQNNGV. CDR3 nucleotides: TGTGCCAGCATGGGAGCCTCAACGAACACCGGGGAGCTGTTTTTT. This codes for CASMGASTNTGELFF.

This clonotype was counted at least ten times. The V call is TRBV7-2, the J call TRBJ1-2; D call uncertain. The V gene lost 0 bases and the J gene lost 7 bases, with 15 bases spanning the gap. This CDR3 region has 15 residues. CDR1 is SGHTA and CDR2 is FQGNSA in the germline V gene. CDR3 DNA sequence: TGTGCCAGCAGCTTAGCCACAATGGTACCGGGTGGCTACACCTTC. Translation: CASSLATMVPGGYTF.

This clonotype was seen ten or more times. This chain connects TRBV27 to TRBJ1-5; no firm D call. Germline assignment: CDR1 MNHEY and CDR2 SMNVEV (reference sequence). The CDR3 runs 16 residues. V was trimmed by 4 bases and J by 3 bases, leaving 16 bases between them. CDR3 sequence (DNA): TGTGCCAGCAGTTCCCTTGCCTCGACGGACAATCAGCCCCAGCATTTT. Its translation is CASSSLASTDNQPQHF.

This clonotype was detected many times. The genes are TRBV4-3 and TRBJ2-3; D possibly corresponds to TRBD1 (6 bases). CDR1 LGHNA and CDR2 YSLEER come from the germline V gene. CDR3 length: 16 amino acids. V was clipped by 1 base and J by 9 bases, with 20 bases between them. The CDR3 loop reads CASSQGFGQQLITQYF. As DNA, the CDR3 is TGCGCCAGCAGCCAAGGTTTCGGACAGCAACTAATAACGCAGTATTTT.